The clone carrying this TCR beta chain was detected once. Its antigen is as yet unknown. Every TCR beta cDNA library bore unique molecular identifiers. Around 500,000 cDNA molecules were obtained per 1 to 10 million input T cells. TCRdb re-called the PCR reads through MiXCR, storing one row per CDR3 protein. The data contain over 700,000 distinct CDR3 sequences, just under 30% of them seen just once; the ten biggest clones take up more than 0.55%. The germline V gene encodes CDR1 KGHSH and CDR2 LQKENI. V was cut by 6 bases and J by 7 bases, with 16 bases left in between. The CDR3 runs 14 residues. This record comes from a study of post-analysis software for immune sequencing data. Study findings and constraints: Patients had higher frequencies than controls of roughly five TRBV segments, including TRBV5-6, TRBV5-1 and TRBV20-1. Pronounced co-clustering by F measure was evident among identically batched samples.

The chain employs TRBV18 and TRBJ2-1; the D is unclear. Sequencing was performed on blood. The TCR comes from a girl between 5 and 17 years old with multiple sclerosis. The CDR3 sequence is CASSKGTASNEQFF. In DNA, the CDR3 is TGTGCCAGCTCCAAAGGAACAGCCTCGAATGAGCAGTTCTTC. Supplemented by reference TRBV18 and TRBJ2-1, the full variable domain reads NAGVMQNPRHLVRRRGQEARLRCSPMKGHSHVYWYRQLPEEGLKFMVYLQKENIIDESGMPKERFSAEFPKEGPSILRIQQVVRGDSAAYFCASSKGTASNEQFFGPGTRLTVL.